This entry lists 24 T cell receptor beta chains sequenced from one sample in a study of blood T cell repertoires in COVID-19. Repertoires were generated with immunoSEQ multiplex PCR, while TCRdb's copy carries only in-frame clones and drops some. In the table there are a few hundred thousand clones, roughly 90% of which are singletons. The sequenced sample was PBMCs or T cells enriched from blood (not recorded which). The receptors were gathered from a woman under 30 who had recovered from COVID-19.

This chain links TRBV20-1 with TRBJ1-2, with a tentative D call TRBD1 (5 bases). V lost 3 bases and J lost 4, with 18 bases in between. Germline V gives CDR1 DFQATT, CDR2 SNEGSKA (reference sequence). There are 15 residues in the CDR3. This CDR3 is CSASGSGGTGYGYTF. CDR3 DNA: TGCAGTGCTAGTGGCTCGGGGGGAACGGGCTATGGCTACACCTTC.

This chain uses TRBV5-1 with TRBJ2-1, with D tentatively TRBD2 (5 bases). The CDR3 covers 23 residues. CDR1 and CDR2 (germline): SGHRS, YFSETQ. The germline V and J ends were trimmed by 7 bases and 0 bases, with 38 bases remaining between them. The CDR3 loop is CASGSPVLAPEDVRRSSYNEQFF. The CDR3 region has the DNA TGCGCCAGCGGGTCACCCGTCCTGGCACCGGAAGATGTCCGGAGGAGCTCCTACAATGAGCAGTTCTTC.

The chain carries TRBV2 and TRBJ1-2, with no clear D. V was trimmed by 5 bases and J by 5 bases, leaving 6 bases between them. Germline CDR1 SNHLY, CDR2 FYNNEI. The CDR3 runs to 11 residues. The CDR3 reads CASSLEYGYTF. In DNA, the CDR3 is TGTGCCAGCAGTTTAGAGTATGGCTACACCTTC.

This clone was seen only once. The chain carries TRBV21-1 and TRBJ2-6; TRBD1 is taken as the D call from the table, unchecked against the DNA. TRBV21-1 is termed a pseudogene. The CDR3 consists of 19 residues. CDR3 nucleotides: TGTGCCAGCAGCAAGGGACAGGGGGCCTCTCGCTCTGGGGCCAACGTCCTGACTTTC. It yields the protein CASSKGQGASRSGANVLTF.

This clone has a single count. The chain is built from TRBV30 and TRBJ1-5; tentative D call: TRBD1 (5 bases). Trimming took 0 bases from V and 1 from J, leaving 16 bases between them. The CDR3 runs 17 residues. Germline V CDR1 and CDR2: GTSNPN, SVGIG (reference sequence). The DNA for the CDR3 is TGTGCCTGGAGTGTAGCACCCGGGGGGTGGAGCAATCAGCCCCAGCATTTT. Encoded protein: CAWSVAPGGWSNQPQHF.

The chain links TRBV20-1 to TRBJ2-3; 7 bases match TRBD2. With 6 bases clipped from V and 2 bases from J, the junction kept 8 bases outside the gene matches. This CDR3 is 14 amino acids long. The germline CDR1 and CDR2 sequences are DFQATT and SNEGSKA (reference sequence). This CDR3 reads CSASPSGTTDTQYF. The CDR3 DNA reads TGCAGTGCCAGTCCTAGCGGAACCACAGATACGCAGTATTTT.

J is TRBJ2-5 and V is TRBV18, with D possibly matching TRBD2 (5 bases). Trimming shortened V by 3 bases and J by 1 base, and 9 bases separated the two germline ends. The CDR3 totals 14 residues. Germline V gene lookup returns CDR1 KGHSH and CDR2 LQKENI. CDR3 loop: CASSPRLSQETQYF. The CDR3 DNA reads as TGTGCCAGCTCACCCCGACTATCCCAAGAGACCCAGTACTTC.

This sequence joins TRBV7-8 and TRBJ1-3; D might be TRBD1 (5 bases). Trimming pared 5 bases from V and 1 base from J, leaving 12 bases between. The CDR3 extends over 15 amino acids. In germline, CDR1 is SGHVS, CDR2 FQNEAQ. CDR3 protein: CASSGREGSGNTIYF. The CDR3, as DNA: TGTGCCAGCAGCGGCCGGGAGGGGTCTGGAAACACCATATATTTT.

The J gene is TRBJ1-4, the V gene TRBV5-1; 7 nucleotides match TRBD1. The CDR3 sequence is 14 residues long. Trimming cost V 2 bases and J 6 bases; bases outside gene matches: 4. Germline V gene lookup returns CDR1 SGHRS and CDR2 YFSETQ. The CDR3 region has the DNA TGCGCCAGCAGCTTACGAGACAGGGATGAAAAACTGTTTTTT. As protein: CASSLRDRDEKLFF.

On this clone itself: Because the CDR3's place on the DNA is in doubt, the DNA is left out and the CDR3 is given as listed by TCRdb. The V gene is TRBV6-2 or TRBV6-3, the J gene TRBJ1-2; the listed D gene, TRBD1, was not tested against the DNA. CDR1 and CDR2 (germline): MNHEY, SVGEGT. Inclusive of both ends, the CDR3 amounts to 14 amino acids. CDR3 in amino acids: CASSTSTGYNGYTF.

Worth noting for this clone: The junction does not match germline at one end; this may be a read error. The chain links TRBV4-2 to TRBJ1-1, with a possible D match to TRBD1 (5 bases). The CDR3 runs 13 residues. Germline V gene sequence: CDR1 LGHNA, CDR2 YNFKEQ. DNA of the CDR3: TGTGCCAGCGAAACCCCCACCCGGACAAGTAAGTTATTT. This gives the protein CASETPTRTSKLF.

The chain couples TRBV30 to TRBJ1-1, with D unclear. V was trimmed by 0 bases and J by 5 bases, leaving 10 bases between them. The CDR3 runs 13 residues. Germline assignment: CDR1 GTSNPN and CDR2 SVGIG (reference sequence). CDR3 loop: CAWSVFGGTEAFF. The CDR3 DNA follows: TGTGCCTGGAGTGTATTCGGCGGGACTGAAGCTTTCTTT.

The genes are TRBV18 and TRBJ1-6; D gene ambiguous. This CDR3 spans 16 amino acids. V was cut by 3 bases and J by 0 bases, with 9 bases left in between. Germline V gives CDR1 KGHSH, CDR2 LQKENI. For the CDR3, the DNA is TGTGCCAGCTCACCGTTGGCTCTCTCCTATAATTCACCCCTCCACTTT. Protein: CASSPLALSYNSPLHF.

This clone was counted ten times or more. This chain uses TRBV12-3 or TRBV12-4 with TRBJ2-1; tentatively, D is TRBD1 (5 bases). Between the trimmed V and J ends, which lost 3 bases and 5 bases, there was a span of 8 bases. The CDR3 extends over 13 amino acids. The CDR3 loop is CASSFLTDNEQFF. In nucleotides, the CDR3 is TGTGCCAGCAGTTTTCTGACAGACAATGAGCAGTTCTTC.

This clone was recorded a few times. This rearrangement joins TRBV30 to TRBJ1-4; 7 bases fit TRBD1. After removal of 2 bases from V and 8 bases from J, the junction contained 8 bases not matched to a gene. In germline, CDR1 is GTSNPN, CDR2 SVGIG (reference sequence). There are 14 residues in the CDR3. CDR3 sequence (DNA): TGTGCCTGGAGTACACCGGACAGGCTAGAAAAACTGTTTTTT. It yields the protein CAWSTPDRLEKLFF.

This clone was seen once. The genes are TRBV27 and TRBJ1-2; weak D call: TRBD1 (5 bases). V lost 6 bases and J lost 5, with 19 bases in between. Germline-derived CDR1 and CDR2 are MNHEY and SMNVEV (reference sequence). This CDR3 is built from 15 residues. The CDR3 sequence is CASSSNAGIFYGYTF. CDR3 in DNA: TGTGCCAGCAGCTCGAATGCAGGGATTTTTTATGGCTACACCTTC.

The chain combines TRBV11-2 with TRBJ2-1; a weak D match, TRBD2 (5 bases). The CDR3 consists of 15 residues. Germline lookup yields CDR1 SGHAT and CDR2 FQNNGV. Trimming removed 6 bases at V and 3 bases at J, with 15 bases between. The DNA for the CDR3 is TGTGCCAGCAGGCAAATAGCGAAAAGCTACAATGAGCAGTTCTTC. This translates into CASRQIAKSYNEQFF.

Many counts were recorded for this clone. V is TRBV7-9 and J is TRBJ1-1; perhaps TRBD1 as D (6 bases). The length of the CDR3 is 15 residues. V lost 1 base to trimming and J lost 5 bases, with 14 bases between them. Per the germline V gene, CDR1 is SEHNR and CDR2 is FQNEAQ (reference sequence). CDR3 sequence (DNA): TGTGCCAGCAGCTTAGTTGGGCCAGGGGTTACTGAAGCTTTCTTT. Protein sequence: CASSLVGPGVTEAFF.

The chain employs TRBV14 and TRBJ2-3, with 11 nucleotides matching TRBD2. This CDR3 contains 22 residues. V trimming: 1 base; J trimming: 0 bases; junction bases outside the gene matches: 18. The germline V gene has CDR1 SGHDN and CDR2 FVKESK. The CDR3 is CASSQGLAGHHYTTASTDTQYF. CDR3 in DNA: TGTGCCAGCAGCCAAGGACTAGCGGGACATCACTATACCACTGCTAGCACAGATACGCAGTATTTT.

The chain recombines TRBV5-4 with TRBJ1-2; TRBD1 agrees at 9 bases. CDR1 is SGHNT and CDR2 is YYREEE in the germline V gene (reference sequence). The CDR3 is made up of 16 amino acids. V lost 4 bases, J lost 6 bases, and 13 bases stayed unmatched. The CDR3 DNA reads TGTGCCAGCAGCGCGGACTGGAGGACAGGGGAGGATGGCTACACCTTC. Translation gives CASSADWRTGEDGYTF. Supplemented by reference TRBV5-4 and TRBJ1-2, the full variable domain reads ETGVTQSPTHLIKTRGQQVTLRCSSQSGHNTVSWYQQALGQGPQFIFQYYREEENGRGNFPPRFSGLQFPNYSSELNVNALELDDSALYLCASSADWRTGEDGYTFGSGTRLTVV.

J is TRBJ1-5 and V is TRBV5-6; 9 nucleotides match TRBD1. The V and J ends lost 4 bases and 4 bases, in that order; junction bases with no gene match: 6. Germline V gene data show CDR1 as SGHDT and CDR2 as YYEEEE. This CDR3 comprises 15 residues. The CDR3: CASSIADRGNQPQHF. The CDR3 DNA reads TGTGCCAGCAGCATCGCGGACAGGGGAAATCAGCCCCAGCATTTT.

The V gene is TRBV7-2, the J gene TRBJ2-1, with a possible D match to TRBD2 (6 bases). Germline lookup yields CDR1 SGHTA and CDR2 FQGNSA. V lost 1 base, J lost 5 bases, and 12 bases lay in between. The CDR3 has 15 amino acids. CDR3 DNA sequence: TGTGCCAGCAGCTTAGTAGGGACTGGACACAATGAGCAGTTCTTC. This codes for CASSLVGTGHNEQFF.

The CDR3 nucleotides are TGTGCCACCAGTGATAGGGGAGGTAGGGAGGAGCAGTACTTC. Its protein product is CATSDRGGREEQYF. V and J are TRBV24-1 and TRBJ2-7; the D gene is possibly TRBD2 (6 bases). Germline values: CDR1 KGHDR, CDR2 SFDVKD. V lost 3 bases, J lost 7 bases, and 15 bases lay in between. The CDR3 is 14 residues long.

V gene TRBV10-1 combines with J gene TRBJ1-4; D unresolved. This CDR3 spans 16 amino acids. Germline CDR1 is WNHNN and CDR2 is SYGVQD (reference sequence). Between the trimmed V and J ends, which lost 4 bases and 0 bases, there was a span of 12 bases. In DNA form, the CDR3 reads TGCGCCAGCAGTGTTCAGAAATTAACAACTAATGAAAAACTGTTTTTT. It yields the protein CASSVQKLTTNEKLFF.